The entry below gives a single T cell receptor beta chain sequence along with its context. Its antigen is not identified. The data originate from a study of post-analysis software for immune sequencing data. For the study at large: As for disease course, relapsing-remitting, secondary progressive and progressive-relapsing multiple sclerosis were all included. Study findings and constraints: Multiple sclerosis patients showed significantly lower normalized Chao1 diversity than controls did. Included in a set of several TRBV segments more frequent in patients than controls were TRBV5-6, TRBV5-1 and TRBV20-1. Batch-mates among the samples co-clustered strongly by F measure.

The germline gives CDR1 DFQATT, CDR2 SNEGSKA (reference sequence). Trimming pared 2 bases from V and 5 bases from J, leaving 12 bases between. The CDR3 is made up of 13 amino acids. Unique molecular identifiers tagged the TCR beta cDNA libraries. Once about 0.9 to 11 million T cells were used, hundreds of thousands of cDNA molecules resulted. TCRdb re-called the PCR reads with MiXCR, one entry per CDR3 protein. The table includes 700,000 to 800,000 distinct CDR3 sequences, roughly 30% detected once. This receptor was identified in a girl aged 5-17 years with multiple sclerosis. The chain joins TRBV20-1 to TRBJ1-1; a weak D match, TRBD1 (5 bases). The sequenced sample consisted of blood. As DNA, the CDR3 is TGCAGTGCTAGAAGCCCGGGGCCAACTGAAGCTTTCTTT. This gives the protein CSARSPGPTEAFF.